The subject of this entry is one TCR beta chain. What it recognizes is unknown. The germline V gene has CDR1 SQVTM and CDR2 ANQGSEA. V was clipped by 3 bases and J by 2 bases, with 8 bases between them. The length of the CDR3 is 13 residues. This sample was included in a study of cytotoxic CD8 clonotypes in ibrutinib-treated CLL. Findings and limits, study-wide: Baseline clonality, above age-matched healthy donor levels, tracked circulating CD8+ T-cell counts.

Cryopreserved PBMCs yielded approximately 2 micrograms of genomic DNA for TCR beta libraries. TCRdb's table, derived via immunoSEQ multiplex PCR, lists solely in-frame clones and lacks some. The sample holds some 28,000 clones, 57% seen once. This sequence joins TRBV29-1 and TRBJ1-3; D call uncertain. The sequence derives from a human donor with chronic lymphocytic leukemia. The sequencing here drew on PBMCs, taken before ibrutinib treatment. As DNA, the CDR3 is TGCAGCGTTGATTCTGGTACTGGAAACACCATATATTTT. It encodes CSVDSGTGNTIYF.